The clone carrying this T cell receptor beta chain occurred a few times. Its antigen remains unidentified. V gave up 8 bases and J gave up 2 bases; unmatched junction bases: 3. The V gene's germline CDR1 is MDHEN and CDR2 SYDVKM. There are 12 residues in the CDR3. This sample was taken from a study of beta chain features in type 1 diabetes. Expressed TCRB transcripts got sequenced, as all isolated RNA was reverse transcribed. TCRdb's table, derived via immunoSEQ multiplex PCR, lists solely in-frame clones and lacks some. Of approximately 260,000 clones in the sample, roughly 22% were seen once. Points from the study as a whole: The study found moderately but significantly shorter TCRB CDR3s in all four CD4+ subsets of Type 1 diabetes patients.

The rearrangement links TRBV28 to TRBJ2-7, with 7 bases aligning to TRBD2. The receptor's source is a woman in her 40s with type 1 diabetes. Sequenced material: naive CD4+ T cells from blood. The CDR3 DNA reads as TGTGCCAGCTGGGGGGGAGCCTACGAGCAGTACTTC. Amino acids: CASWGGAYEQYF.